This TCR beta chain was sequenced in a study of beta chain features in type 1 diabetes. This CDR3 contains 16 residues. Germline V gene data show CDR1 as LGHNA and CDR2 as YNFKEQ. Losses at the gene ends were 5 bases for V and 0 bases for J; bases not matched to a gene: 4. Findings and limits, study-wide: In all four CD4+ subsets, TCRB CDR3 length was significantly, moderately reduced in type 1 diabetes. Patients with type 1 diabetes carried fewer insertions and had more deletions at their VDJ junctions.

Reverse transcribing all isolated RNA meant expressed TCRB transcripts were sequenced. Naive, central memory and regulatory T cell samples came to a mean of approximately 3.57 million reads. Clones were sequenced by immunoSEQ multiplex PCR, and TCRdb holds only the in-frame ones, with some missing. This table holds around 250,000 clones, over 11% found once. Regarding this clone: Its antigen remains unknown.

The V call is TRBV4-2, the J call TRBJ2-1; 10 nucleotides match TRBD2. The TCR sequence derives from a man aged 25-45 years with type 1 diabetes. Sequencing was carried out using naive CD4+ T cells from blood. The CDR3 DNA follows: TGTGCCAGCAGCGGACTAGCGGCCAACTCCTACAATGAGCAGTTCTTC. It is translated as CASSGLAANSYNEQFF.